The 26 T cell receptor beta chains below come from one sample, sequenced in a study of vaccination effects on CD4 cells after COVID-19. No antigen has been assigned to these receptors. Generated by immunoSEQ multiplex PCR, the TCRdb table keeps only in-frame clones and is missing some. The sample carries 30,000 or so clones, 65% to 75% recorded once. Before sequencing, viral peptide pools were used by the ViraFEST assay to expand antigen-specific CD4+ T cells. After less than 11 days in culture, the CD4+ T cells were isolated. As their vaccination, participants received two doses of either BNT162b2 or mRNA-1273. This material consisted of CD4+ T cells from PBMCs cultured with HCoV-229E spike peptides, taken after COVID-19 vaccination. The receptors were sampled from a human donor who received a COVID-19 vaccine.

V and J are TRBV5-8 and TRBJ2-1; tentative D call: TRBD1 (5 bases). Germline lookup yields CDR1 SGHTS and CDR2 YDEGEE. Deletions cut 4 bases from V and 6 bases from J, with 17 bases between. This CDR3 contains 15 residues. CDR3 bases: TGTGCCAGCAGCCCCCCGCGGAGCAGGGTCAATGAGCAGTTCTTC. This gives the protein CASSPPRSRVNEQFF.

This clone was seen more than once but under ten times. The chain uses TRBV5-4 and TRBJ1-6; D gene uncertain. Germline V CDR1 and CDR2: SGHNT, YYREEE (reference sequence). This CDR3 spans 12 amino acids. The V gene lost 7 bases and the J gene lost 10 bases, with 12 bases spanning the gap. CDR3 protein: CASRVDFSPLHF. The CDR3 DNA reads as TGTGCCAGCCGCGTAGACTTCTCACCCCTCCACTTT.

The chain has TRBV5-1 and TRBJ2-1; D uncertain. This CDR3 spans 12 amino acids. Germline V gene data show CDR1 as SGHRS and CDR2 as YFSETQ. V shed 3 bases and J shed 5 bases, with 6 bases lying between them. CDR3 amino acids: CASSSTNNEQFF. The CDR3 coding sequence is TGCGCCAGCAGCTCGACCAACAATGAGCAGTTCTTC.

This clone was seen once. This chain connects TRBV19 to TRBJ2-1, with 7 bases lining up with TRBD2. J was trimmed by 4 bases and V by 4 bases; bases with no gene match: 10. The V gene's germline CDR1 is LNHDA and CDR2 SQIVND (reference sequence). The CDR3 consists of 16 residues. The CDR3 DNA is TGTGCCAGTAGTAACCCCCGGCGCGGGAGATACAATGAGCAGTTCTTC. It specifies CASSNPRRGRYNEQFF.

V is TRBV6-5 and J is TRBJ1-4; 7 nucleotides align to TRBD1. Unmatched junction bases numbered 4, after V lost 5 bases and J lost 7 bases. The CDR3 sequence is 13 residues long. Germline V gene data show CDR1 as MNHEY and CDR2 as SVGAGI. The CDR3 DNA is TGTGCCAGCAGTCGGGACAGTAGTGAAAAACTGTTTTTT. Translating gives CASSRDSSEKLFF.

This chain joins TRBV10-3 and TRBJ2-7; 15 positions agree with TRBD2. This CDR3 region has 18 residues. The V and J ends lost 7 bases and 0 bases, in that order; junction bases with no gene match: 10. CDR1 and CDR2 from the germline V gene are ENHRY and SYGVKD. The CDR3: CAITRGLAGGGFSYEQYF. The CDR3 region has the DNA TGTGCCATCACGAGAGGACTAGCGGGGGGGGGTTTCTCCTACGAGCAGTACTTC.

Written as DNA, the CDR3 is TGTGCCATCTTGAGGGGGAGAACCACAGATACGCAGTATTTT. Its protein is CAILRGRTTDTQYF. The chain is built from TRBV6-5 and TRBJ2-3; weak D call: TRBD1 (6 bases). Trimming cost V 10 bases and J 2 bases, with 16 bases left between them. The CDR3 is made up of 14 amino acids. Germline CDR1 MNHEY, CDR2 SVGAGI.

DNA of the CDR3: TGTGCCAGCAGCCGGACTAGCGGGGGGCAAGAGACCCAGTACTTC. Its translation is CASSRTSGGQETQYF. This chain connects TRBV7-2 to TRBJ2-5; TRBD2 matches 14 bases. The V gene end was trimmed by 5 bases and the J gene end by 2 bases; junction bases not matched to a gene: 1. Germline loops: CDR1 SGHTA, CDR2 FQGNSA. This CDR3 comprises 15 residues.

This rearrangement joins TRBV3-1 (or the pseudogene TRBV3-2) to TRBJ1-2; the match to TRBD1 covers 9 bases. Trimming took 4 bases from V and 4 from J; bases not matched to a gene: 10. The germline gives CDR1 LGHDT, CDR2 YNNKEL (reference sequence). This CDR3 comprises 16 residues. CDR3 protein: CASSLWSRDRAYGYTF. Here the CDR3 DNA reads TGTGCCAGCAGCCTTTGGTCCCGGGACAGGGCCTATGGCTACACCTTC.

V gene TRBV5-1 combines with J gene TRBJ2-7, with 9 bases aligning to TRBD2. CDR3 size: 20 residues. Looked up from germline, CDR1 is SGHRS and CDR2 is YFSETQ. The V segment lost 2 bases and the J segment 1 base; nucleotides outside the gene matches: 19. The chain's CDR3 is CASSLKRLAEGNLVSYEQYF. In nucleotides, the CDR3 is TGCGCCAGCAGCTTAAAACGACTAGCGGAAGGCAATCTGGTGTCCTACGAGCAGTACTTC.

The V call is TRBV5-1, the J call TRBJ1-2, with 8 bases fitting TRBD1. Germline trimming cut 5 bases from V and 3 bases from J; bases unmatched to any gene: 12. This CDR3 comprises 16 residues. Germline V CDR1 and CDR2: SGHRS, YFSETQ. In nucleotides, the CDR3 is TGCGCCAGCAGACGCGACTCAGGGGGCGCCGACTATGGCTACACCTTC. Translated, it gives CASRRDSGGADYGYTF.

The chain recombines TRBV3-1 (or the pseudogene TRBV3-2) with TRBJ2-3; D remains ambiguous. Trimming took off 2 bases at V and 0 bases at J, with 3 bases between the two ends. Germline lookup yields CDR1 LGHDT and CDR2 YNNKEL (reference sequence). This CDR3 is built from 13 residues. The CDR3 sequence: CASSQLSTDTQYF. Written as DNA, the CDR3 is TGTGCCAGCAGCCAACTCAGCACAGATACGCAGTATTTT.

The chain combines TRBV10-2 with TRBJ2-1; the D gene is possibly TRBD1 (6 bases). This CDR3 spans 11 amino acids. Trimming removed 7 bases from V and 10 bases from J, with 11 bases in between. CDR1 is WSHSY, CDR2 SAAADI, per germline. CDR3 residues: CASMERGEQFF. CDR3 nucleotide sequence: TGCGCCAGCATGGAAAGGGGGGAGCAGTTCTTC.

The J gene is TRBJ1-2, the V gene TRBV6-1; no clear D gene. The CDR3 loop spans 12 amino acids. Germline CDR1 is MNHNS and CDR2 is SASEGT. V was cut by 3 bases and J by 5 bases, with 7 bases left in between. The CDR3 DNA follows: TGTGCCAGCAGTGATTTGAGTTATGGCTACACCTTC. It yields the protein CASSDLSYGYTF.

This clone has only a few counts. The V and J genes are TRBV6-6 and TRBJ2-7; 7 positions agree with TRBD1. Germline V gene data show CDR1 as MNHNY and CDR2 as SVGAGI (reference sequence). There are 12 residues in the CDR3. Losses at the gene ends were 6 bases for V and 4 bases for J; bases not matched to a gene: 3. The CDR3 reads CASRRQGYEQYF. The CDR3 nucleotides read TGTGCCAGCAGAAGACAGGGTTACGAGCAGTACTTC.

This clone was seen only once. J is TRBJ2-7 and V is TRBV7-2, with TRBD2 matching over 10 bases. Germline lookup yields CDR1 SGHTA and CDR2 FQGNSA. V trimming: 0 bases; J trimming: 4 bases; junction bases outside the gene matches: 6. This CDR3 has 16 residues. CDR3 sequence: CASSLASSGSGYEQYF. The DNA of the CDR3 is TGTGCCAGCAGCTTAGCCTCTAGCGGGAGTGGATACGAGCAGTACTTC.

The chain has TRBV7-8 and TRBJ2-3; unclear D gene. CDR1 is SGHVS, CDR2 FQNEAQ, per germline. The CDR3 is made up of 15 amino acids. Trimming shortened V by 3 bases and J by 4 bases, and 14 bases separated the two germline ends. The CDR3 bases are TGTGCCAGCAGCTTTAGGGCAGCCTCCCCAGATACGCAGTATTTT. This encodes CASSFRAASPDTQYF.

CDR3: CASSFPGQGHEKLFF. As DNA, the CDR3 is TGTGCCAGCAGCTTTCCGGGACAGGGTCATGAAAAACTGTTTTTT. J is TRBJ1-4 and V is TRBV3-1 (or the pseudogene TRBV3-2); 9 bases are shared with TRBD1. Germline V lookup: CDR1 LGHDT, CDR2 YNNKEL (reference sequence). The CDR3 has 15 residues. V shed 5 bases, J shed 6 bases, and the junction held 7 bases outside the gene matches.

The chain combines TRBV6-5 with TRBJ2-1; no firm D call. This CDR3 is 15 amino acids long. Germline loops: CDR1 MNHEY, CDR2 SVGAGI. The V gene lost 6 bases and the J gene lost 0 bases, with 12 bases spanning the gap. CDR3 in DNA: TGTGCCAGCAGGACGACACCTTCCTCCTACAATGAGCAGTTCTTC. Its protein product is CASRTTPSSYNEQFF.

This clone was picked up a small number of times. The V and J genes are TRBV13 and TRBJ2-5, with D perhaps TRBD2 (5 bases). This CDR3 has 16 amino acids. Trimming shortened V by 0 bases and J by 3 bases, and 14 bases separated the two germline ends. The germline CDR1 and CDR2 sequences are PRHDT and FYEKMQ (reference sequence). The CDR3 loop reads CASSLGPGTRKETQYF. The CDR3 nucleotides read TGTGCCAGCAGCTTAGGCCCCGGTACTAGGAAAGAGACCCAGTACTTC.

This clone was detected a few times. This chain uses TRBV24-1 with TRBJ2-5, with D maybe TRBD1 (6 bases). Germline V lookup: CDR1 KGHDR, CDR2 SFDVKD. Trimming took 3 bases from V and 1 from J, leaving 14 bases between them. The CDR3 contains 16 residues. CDR3 region: CATSDPRDTSQETQYF. CDR3 nucleotides: TGTGCCACCAGTGATCCTCGGGACACGTCCCAAGAGACCCAGTACTTC.

The V and J genes are TRBV7-2 and TRBJ1-2; 8 nucleotides align to TRBD1. The CDR3 covers 13 residues. J gave up 7 bases and V 5 bases, and 6 bases lay outside the gene matches. Germline V gene sequence: CDR1 SGHTA, CDR2 FQGNSA. The chain's CDR3 is CASSSDRGLGYTF. The CDR3 DNA is TGTGCCAGCAGCAGCGACAGGGGACTTGGCTACACCTTC.

The chain carries TRBV5-4 and TRBJ2-3; possibly TRBD1 for D (7 bases). Trimming left V 4 bases short and J 5 bases short, with 23 bases between. Germline assignment: CDR1 SGHNT and CDR2 YYREEE (reference sequence). The CDR3 has 17 amino acids. This CDR3 is CASSPMGGQIDGDTQYF. The CDR3 region has the DNA TGTGCCAGCAGCCCGATGGGGGGACAGATCGATGGAGATACGCAGTATTTT.

V usage is TRBV25-1 and J usage is TRBJ2-7, with TRBD2 as a possible D gene (6 bases). The CDR3 extends over 14 amino acids. Germline loops: CDR1 MGHDK, CDR2 SYGVNS. V was pared by 6 bases and J by 5 bases, with 17 bases between. DNA of the CDR3: TGTGCCAGCAGCCTCCCCACGGGAGTGCACGAGCAGTACTTC. It codes for CASSLPTGVHEQYF.

The gene calls are TRBV7-2 and TRBJ1-5; D gene uncertain. The CDR3 contains 14 residues. Deletions cut 3 bases from V and 4 bases from J, with 10 bases between. Germline V CDR1 and CDR2: SGHTA, FQGNSA. CDR3 nucleotides: TGTGCCAGCAGCTTTAGTCAGCGTAATCAGCCCCAGCATTTT. Its translation: CASSFSQRNQPQHF.

This chain connects TRBV30 to TRBJ2-6; D ambiguous. Germline V lookup: CDR1 GTSNPN, CDR2 SVGIG (reference sequence). This CDR3 region has 15 residues. V lost 0 bases to trimming and J lost 1 base, with 7 bases between them. The CDR3 spells CAWSVSVSGANVLTF. The CDR3 region has the DNA TGTGCCTGGAGTGTCTCTGTTTCTGGGGCCAACGTCCTGACTTTC.